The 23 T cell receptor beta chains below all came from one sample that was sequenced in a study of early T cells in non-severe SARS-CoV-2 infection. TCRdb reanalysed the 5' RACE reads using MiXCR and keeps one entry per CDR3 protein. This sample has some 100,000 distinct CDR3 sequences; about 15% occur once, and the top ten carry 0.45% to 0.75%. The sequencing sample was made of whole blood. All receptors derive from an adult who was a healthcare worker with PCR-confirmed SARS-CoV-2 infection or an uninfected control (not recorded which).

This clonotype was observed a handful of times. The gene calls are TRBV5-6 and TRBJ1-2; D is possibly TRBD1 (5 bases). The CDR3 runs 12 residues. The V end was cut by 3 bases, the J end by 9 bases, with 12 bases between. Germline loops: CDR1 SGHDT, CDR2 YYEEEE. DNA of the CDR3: TGTGCCAGCAGCTGGGAGGGGACTAGCTACACCTTC. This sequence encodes CASSWEGTSYTF.

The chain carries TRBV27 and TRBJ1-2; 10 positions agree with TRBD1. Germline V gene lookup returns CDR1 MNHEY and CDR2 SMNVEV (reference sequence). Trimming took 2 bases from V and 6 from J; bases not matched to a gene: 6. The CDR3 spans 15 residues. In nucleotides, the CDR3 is TGTGCCAGCAGTTTAGACAGGGGGCGTTATAATGGCTACACCTTC. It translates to CASSLDRGRYNGYTF.

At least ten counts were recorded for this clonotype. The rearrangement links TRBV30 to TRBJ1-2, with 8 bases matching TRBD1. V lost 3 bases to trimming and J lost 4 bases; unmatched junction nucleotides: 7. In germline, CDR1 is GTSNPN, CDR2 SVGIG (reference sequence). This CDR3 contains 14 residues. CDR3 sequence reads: CAWRGTGGGYGYTF. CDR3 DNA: TGTGCCTGGAGGGGAACAGGGGGTGGCTATGGCTACACCTTC. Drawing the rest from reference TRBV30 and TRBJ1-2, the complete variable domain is SQTIHQWPATLVQPVGSPLSLECTVEGTSNPNLYWYRQAAGRGLQLLFYSVGIGQISSEVPQNLSASRPQDRQFILSSKKLLLSDSGFYLCAWRGTGGGYGYTFGSGTRLTVV.

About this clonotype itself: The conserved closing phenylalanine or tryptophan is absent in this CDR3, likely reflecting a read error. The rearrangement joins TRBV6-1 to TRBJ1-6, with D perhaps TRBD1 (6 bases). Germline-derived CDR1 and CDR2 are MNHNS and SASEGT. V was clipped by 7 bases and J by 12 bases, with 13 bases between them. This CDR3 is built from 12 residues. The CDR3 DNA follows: TGTGCCAGCACCCGGCCCAGGGGACCCCTCCACTAT. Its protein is CASTRPRGPLHY.

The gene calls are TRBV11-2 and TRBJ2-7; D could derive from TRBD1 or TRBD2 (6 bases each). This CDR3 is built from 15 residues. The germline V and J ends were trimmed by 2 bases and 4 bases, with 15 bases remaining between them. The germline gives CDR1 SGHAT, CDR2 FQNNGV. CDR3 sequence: CASSLRLGGLYEQYV. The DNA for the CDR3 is TGTGCCAGCAGCTTAAGACTTGGGGGGCTTTACGAGCAGTACGTC.

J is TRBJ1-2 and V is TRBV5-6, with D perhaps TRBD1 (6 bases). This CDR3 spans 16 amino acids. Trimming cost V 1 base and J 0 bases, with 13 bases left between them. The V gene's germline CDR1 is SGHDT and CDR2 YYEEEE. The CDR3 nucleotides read TGTGCCAGCAGCTTGTTGGGGGGCTCCCCTAACTATGGCTACACCTTC. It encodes CASSLLGGSPNYGYTF. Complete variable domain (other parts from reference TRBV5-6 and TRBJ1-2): DAGVTQSPTHLIKTRGQQVTLRCSPKSGHDTVSWYQQALGQGPQFIFQYYEEEERQRGNFPDRFSGHQFPNYSSELNVNALLLGDSALYLCASSLLGGSPNYGYTFGSGTRLTVV.

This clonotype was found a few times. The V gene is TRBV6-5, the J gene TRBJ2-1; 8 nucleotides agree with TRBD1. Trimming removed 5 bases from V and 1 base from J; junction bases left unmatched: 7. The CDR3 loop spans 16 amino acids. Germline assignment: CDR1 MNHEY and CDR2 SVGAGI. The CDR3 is CASSHGTGYSYNEQFF. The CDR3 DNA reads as TGTGCCAGCAGTCATGGGACAGGATATTCCTACAATGAGCAGTTCTTC.

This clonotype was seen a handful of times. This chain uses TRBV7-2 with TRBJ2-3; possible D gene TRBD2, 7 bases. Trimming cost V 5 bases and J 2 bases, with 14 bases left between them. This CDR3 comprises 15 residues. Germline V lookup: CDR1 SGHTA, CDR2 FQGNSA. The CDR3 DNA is TGTGCCAGCAGCGCCGGAGGGGGGGCCACAGATACGCAGTATTTT. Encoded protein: CASSAGGGATDTQYF.

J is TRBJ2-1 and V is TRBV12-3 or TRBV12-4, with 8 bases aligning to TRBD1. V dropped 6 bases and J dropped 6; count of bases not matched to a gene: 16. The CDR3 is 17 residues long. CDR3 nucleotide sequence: TGTGCCAGCAGAAAACTGTCCGGGACAGGTACTACCAATGAGCAGTTCTTC. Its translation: CASRKLSGTGTTNEQFF.

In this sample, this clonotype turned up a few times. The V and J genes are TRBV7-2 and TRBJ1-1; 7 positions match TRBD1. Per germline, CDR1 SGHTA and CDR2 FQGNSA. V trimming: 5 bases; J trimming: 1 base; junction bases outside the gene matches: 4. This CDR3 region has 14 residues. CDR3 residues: CASSRDRTNTEAFF. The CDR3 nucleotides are TGTGCCAGCAGCCGGGACAGAACGAACACTGAAGCTTTCTTT.

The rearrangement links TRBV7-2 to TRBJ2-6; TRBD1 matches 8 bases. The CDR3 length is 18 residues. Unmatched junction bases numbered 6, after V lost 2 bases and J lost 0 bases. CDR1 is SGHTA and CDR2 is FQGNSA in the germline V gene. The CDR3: CASSLLQGASSGANVLTF. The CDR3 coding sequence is TGTGCCAGCAGCTTACTCCAGGGGGCTTCCTCTGGGGCCAACGTCCTGACTTTC. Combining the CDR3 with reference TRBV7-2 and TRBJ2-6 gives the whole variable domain GAGVSQSPSNKVTEKGKDVELRCDPISGHTALYWYRQSLGQGLEFLIYFQGNSAPDKSGLPSDRFSAERTGGSVSTLTIQRTQQEDSAVYLCASSLLQGASSGANVLTFGAGSRLTVL.

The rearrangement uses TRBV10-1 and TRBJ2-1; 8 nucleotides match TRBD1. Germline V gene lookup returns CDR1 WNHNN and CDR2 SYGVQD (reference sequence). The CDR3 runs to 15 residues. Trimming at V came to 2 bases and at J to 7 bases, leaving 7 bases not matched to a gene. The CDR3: CASSERSGGMNEQFF. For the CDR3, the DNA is TGCGCCAGCAGTGAGAGGTCAGGGGGCATGAATGAGCAGTTCTTC.

The CDR3 spells CASSQNWSRQSNTGELFF. The CDR3 nucleotides are TGTGCCAGCAGCCAAAATTGGTCCCGGCAGTCCAACACCGGGGAGCTGTTTTTT. This chain uses TRBV14 with TRBJ2-2; no reliable D call. Trimming removed 2 bases at V and 2 bases at J, with 18 bases between. Germline V gives CDR1 SGHDN, CDR2 FVKESK. This CDR3 has 18 amino acids.

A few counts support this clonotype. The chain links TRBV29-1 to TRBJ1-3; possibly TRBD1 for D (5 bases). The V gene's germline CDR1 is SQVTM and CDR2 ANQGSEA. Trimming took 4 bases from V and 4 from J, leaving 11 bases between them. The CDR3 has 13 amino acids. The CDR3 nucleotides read TGCAGCGTTGGGCGGCAGGGCGGAAACACCATATATTTT. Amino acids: CSVGRQGGNTIYF.

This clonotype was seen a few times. The CDR3 reads CASNSPQTKYEQYV. CDR3 nucleotide sequence: TGTGCCAGCAACTCGCCCCAGACAAAATACGAGCAGTACGTC. The gene calls are TRBV2 and TRBJ2-7; D call uncertain. Germline values: CDR1 SNHLY, CDR2 FYNNEI. Trimming left V 7 bases short and J 4 bases short, with 17 bases between. CDR3 length: 14 amino acids.

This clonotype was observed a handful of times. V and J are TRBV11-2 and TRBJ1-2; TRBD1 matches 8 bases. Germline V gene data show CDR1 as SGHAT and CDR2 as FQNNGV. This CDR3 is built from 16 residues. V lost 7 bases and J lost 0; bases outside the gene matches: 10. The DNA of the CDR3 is TGTGCCAGCACCAGACAGGGGAAGCCGTCTAACTATGGCTACACCTTC. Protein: CASTRQGKPSNYGYTF.

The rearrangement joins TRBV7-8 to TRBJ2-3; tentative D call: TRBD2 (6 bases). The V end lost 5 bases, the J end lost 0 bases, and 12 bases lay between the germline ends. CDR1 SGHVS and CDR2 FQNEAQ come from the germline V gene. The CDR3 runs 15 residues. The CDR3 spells CASSARETSTDTQYF. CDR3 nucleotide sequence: TGTGCCAGCAGCGCCCGGGAGACTAGCACAGATACGCAGTATTTT.

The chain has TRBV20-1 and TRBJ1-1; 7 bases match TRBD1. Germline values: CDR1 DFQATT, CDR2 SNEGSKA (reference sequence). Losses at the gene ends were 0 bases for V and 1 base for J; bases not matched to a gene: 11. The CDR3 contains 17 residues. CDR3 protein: CSARDLGRTGSNTEAFF. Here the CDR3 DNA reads TGCAGTGCTAGAGATCTGGGTAGGACAGGATCGAACACTGAAGCTTTCTTT.

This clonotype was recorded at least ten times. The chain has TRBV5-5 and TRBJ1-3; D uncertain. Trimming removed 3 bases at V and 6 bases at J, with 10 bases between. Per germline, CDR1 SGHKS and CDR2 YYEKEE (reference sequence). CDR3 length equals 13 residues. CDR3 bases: TGTGCCAGCAGCTCCAGTAGGGAAAACACCATATATTTT. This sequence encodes CASSSSRENTIYF.

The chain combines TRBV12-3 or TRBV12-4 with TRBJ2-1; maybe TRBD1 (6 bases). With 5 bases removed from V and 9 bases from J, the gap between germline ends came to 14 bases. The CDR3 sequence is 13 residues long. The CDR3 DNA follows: TGTGCCAGCAGTACCGAACAGGGTATTGAGCAGTTCTTC. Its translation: CASSTEQGIEQFF.

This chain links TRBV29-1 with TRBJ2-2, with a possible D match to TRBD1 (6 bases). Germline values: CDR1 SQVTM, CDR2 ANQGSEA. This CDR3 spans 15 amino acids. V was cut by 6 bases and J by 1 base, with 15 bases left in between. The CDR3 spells CSVTRDTKNTGELFF. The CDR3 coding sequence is TGCAGCGTGACCCGGGACACCAAGAACACCGGGGAGCTGTTTTTT.

CDR3 sequence reads: CASSERTGILSYNSPLHF. In DNA form, the CDR3 reads TGTGCCAGCAGCGAGAGAACAGGGATACTCTCCTATAATTCACCCCTCCACTTT. The genes are TRBV5-5 and TRBJ1-6; TRBD1 might be the D (6 bases). CDR1 is SGHKS, CDR2 YYEKEE, per germline (reference sequence). Trimming removed 4 bases at V and 0 bases at J, with 17 bases between. This CDR3 comprises 18 residues.

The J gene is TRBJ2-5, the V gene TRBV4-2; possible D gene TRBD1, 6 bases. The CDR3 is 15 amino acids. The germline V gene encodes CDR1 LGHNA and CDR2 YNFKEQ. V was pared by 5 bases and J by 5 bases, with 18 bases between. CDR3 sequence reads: CASSFPIGGRETQYF. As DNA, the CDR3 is TGTGCCAGCAGCTTCCCAATTGGGGGCCGGGAGACCCAGTACTTC.